This T cell receptor beta chain was recorded in a study of cytomegalovirus exposure and HLA in healthy donors. 13 Jbeta primers and 60 Vbeta primers were used for the PCR. The assay was immunoSEQ multiplex PCR, and TCRdb's table has in-frame clones only and misses some. The sample has around 210,000 clones; around 80% are singletons. Study conclusions and caveats: Rarity marked most TCR sequences, yet some public TCRs occurred in many donors. Most TCR beta V segments were productive about 87% or about 30% of the time in an earlier analysis.

A remark on this clone: Its cognate antigen is unknown.

Germline CDR1 and CDR2: GTSNPN and SVGIG (reference sequence). The CDR3 loop spans 15 amino acids. Losses at the gene ends were 6 bases for V and 4 bases for J; bases not matched to a gene: 12. The specimen was PBMCs. The sequence came from a boy younger than 18 in good health and CMV-seronegative. The chain recombines TRBV30 with TRBJ2-3, with 8 bases aligning to TRBD1. Written as DNA, the CDR3 is TGTGCCTGCCGGGACAGGAGTCGGGAAGCAGATACGCAGTATTTT. It yields the protein CACRDRSREADTQYF.